This TCR beta chain was documented in a study of PD-1 blockade in classical Hodgkin lymphoma. About the study: It was nivolumab at 3 mg/kg, given intravenously every 2 weeks, that patients received.

Libraries were prepared by immunoSEQ multiplex PCR; TCRdb keeps only in-frame clonotypes and omits some of them. The sample contains tens of thousands of clones, roughly 80% of which appear only once. The V segment lost 4 bases and the J segment 1 base; nucleotides outside the gene matches: 9. Germline V lookup: CDR1 SGHNT, CDR2 YYREEE (reference sequence). This CDR3 region has 16 residues. Described time point: cycle 4 day 1 (C4D1), after about 6 weeks of nivolumab. Every patient experienced relapse after autologous stem cell transplantation, and brentuximab vedotin exposure varied. The source was peripheral blood mononuclear cells (PBMCs), collected before the fourth cycle of nivolumab. The J gene is TRBJ2-5, the V gene TRBV5-4; 8 bases fit TRBD1. The clonotype comes from a human donor with classical Hodgkin lymphoma. The CDR3 nucleotides are TGTGCCAGCAGCCTCGGACAGGGAAACCTCCAAGAGACCCAGTACTTC. Its protein product is CASSLGQGNLQETQYF.